This entry describes one T cell receptor (beta chain). These data originate in a study of regulatory T cells in long-lasting Graves disease. Germline V CDR1 and CDR2: SGHTA, FQGNSA. CDR3 length: 15 amino acids. V was pared by 9 bases and J by 2 bases, with 11 bases of the junction left unmatched. Arm-PCR of CDR3 regions and iRepertoire HTBI primers were the basis on which TCR beta libraries were built. Via MiXCR, TCRdb re-called the multiplex PCR reads, giving one row per CDR3 protein. The sample holds approximately 400,000 distinct CDR3 sequences, about a quarter seen once. Time point specified: persistent/refractory GD, antithyroid drugs over 5 years with positive TRAb. After RNA was extracted from PBMCs, the TCR library was made from it.

This clonotype was sampled from a female donor with Graves disease. The rearrangement joins TRBV7-2 to TRBJ2-5, with 8 nucleotides matching TRBD2. Sequenced material: peripheral blood mononuclear cells (PBMCs), taken when the disease was refractory, from a patient treated with antithyroid drugs. The CDR3 loop reads CASIRSSGIQETQYF. CDR3 bases: TGTGCCAGTATACGTAGTAGCGGGATTCAAGAGACCCAGTACTTC.